A single TCR beta chain is shown here with its context. The antigen is undetermined. One end of the junction does not line up with germline, which may come from a read error. These data belong to a study of blood T cells in healthy people across ages. Study-wide results and limits: Among T cells, TCR beta diversity per million cells dropped roughly linearly as age rose.

Primed by a sample-barcoded 5' primer and a J-beta primer mix, a second PCR proceeded for 7 to 11 cycles. Researchers report that each sample yielded at least 2.5 million CDR3-containing paired-end reads. TCRdb ran MiXCR on the 5' RACE reads and lists one entry per CDR3 protein. The sample carries under 2 million distinct CDR3 sequences, 30% to 40% recorded once. The CDR3 length is 13 residues. In germline, CDR1 is MNHNY, CDR2 SVGAGI (reference sequence). Source material: blood. The chain uses TRBV6-6 and TRBJ2-1, with D uncertain. This TCR came from a woman younger than 45 in good health. The CDR3 spells CTSSYSTRNEQFF. The CDR3 bases are TGTACCAGCAGTTACTCGACGAGGAATGAGCAGTTCTTC.